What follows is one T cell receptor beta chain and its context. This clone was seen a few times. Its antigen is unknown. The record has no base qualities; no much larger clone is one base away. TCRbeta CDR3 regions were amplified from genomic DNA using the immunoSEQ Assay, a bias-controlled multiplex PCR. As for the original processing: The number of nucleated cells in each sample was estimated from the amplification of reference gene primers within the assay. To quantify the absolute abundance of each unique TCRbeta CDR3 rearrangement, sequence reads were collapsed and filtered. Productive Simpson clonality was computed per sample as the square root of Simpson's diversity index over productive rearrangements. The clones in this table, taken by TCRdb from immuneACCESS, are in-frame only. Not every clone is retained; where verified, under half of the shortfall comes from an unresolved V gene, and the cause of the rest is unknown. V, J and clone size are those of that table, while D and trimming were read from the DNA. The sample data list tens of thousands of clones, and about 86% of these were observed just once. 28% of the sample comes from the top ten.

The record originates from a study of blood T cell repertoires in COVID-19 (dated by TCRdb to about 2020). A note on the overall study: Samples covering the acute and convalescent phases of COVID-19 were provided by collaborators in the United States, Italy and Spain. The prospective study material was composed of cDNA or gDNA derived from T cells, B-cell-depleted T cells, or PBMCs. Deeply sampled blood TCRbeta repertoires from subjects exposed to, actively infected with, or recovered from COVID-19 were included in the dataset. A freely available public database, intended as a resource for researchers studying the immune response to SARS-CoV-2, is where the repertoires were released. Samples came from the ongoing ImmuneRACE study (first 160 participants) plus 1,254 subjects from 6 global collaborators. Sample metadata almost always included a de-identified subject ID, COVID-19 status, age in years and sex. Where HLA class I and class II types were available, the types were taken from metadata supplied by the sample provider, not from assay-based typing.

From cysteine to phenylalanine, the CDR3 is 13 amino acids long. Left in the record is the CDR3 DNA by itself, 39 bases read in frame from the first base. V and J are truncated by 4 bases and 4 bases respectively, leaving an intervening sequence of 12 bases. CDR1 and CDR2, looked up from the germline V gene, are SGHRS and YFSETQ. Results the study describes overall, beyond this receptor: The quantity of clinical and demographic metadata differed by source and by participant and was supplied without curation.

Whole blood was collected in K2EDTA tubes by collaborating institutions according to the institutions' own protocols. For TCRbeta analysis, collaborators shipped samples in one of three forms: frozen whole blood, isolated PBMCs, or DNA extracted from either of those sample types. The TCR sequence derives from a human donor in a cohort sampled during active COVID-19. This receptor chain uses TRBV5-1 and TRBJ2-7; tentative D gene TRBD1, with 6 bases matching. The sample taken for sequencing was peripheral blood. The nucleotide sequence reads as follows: TGCGCCAGCAGCACCACAGGGCGTTACGAGCAGTACTTC. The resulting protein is CASSTTGRYEQYF.